Presented here are 24 T cell receptor beta chains from one specimen sequenced in a study of blood T cell repertoires in COVID-19. The table came from immunoSEQ multiplex PCR; TCRdb's copy has only in-frame clones and leaves some out. The table includes 250,000 to 300,000 clones, approximately 90% detected once. The sample consisted of PBMCs or T cells enriched from blood (not recorded which). The receptors were sampled from a human donor in a cohort exposed to, infected with or recovered from COVID-19 (not recorded which). The donor label of this sample is uncertain.

The rearrangement links TRBV6-2 or TRBV6-3 to TRBJ2-1; the D gene is possibly TRBD2 (6 bases). The V end was cut by 6 bases, the J end by 11 bases, with 26 bases between. The germline V gene has CDR1 MNHEY and CDR2 SVGEGT. This CDR3 comprises 16 residues. As DNA, the CDR3 is TGTGCCAGCAGCCCGTCTTCCGGGACTCCCACCCCTAAGCAGTTCTTC. It encodes CASSPSSGTPTPKQFF.

This clone appeared once. The gene calls are TRBV4-1 and TRBJ2-2; the match to TRBD1 covers 11 bases. The CDR3 length is 17 residues. CDR1 and CDR2 from the germline V gene are MGHRA and YSYEKL. Trimming removed 7 bases from V and 4 bases from J; junction bases left unmatched: 11. CDR3 nucleotides: TGCGCCAGCACCCGGGACAGGGGGAGAGGGGCCACCGGGGAGCTGTTTTTT. Translation gives CASTRDRGRGATGELFF.

The gene calls are TRBV11-2 and TRBJ2-2, with 8 bases that match TRBD1. Germline V gene lookup returns CDR1 SGHAT and CDR2 FQNNGV. CDR3 size: 16 residues. Trimming took 1 base from V and 7 from J; bases not matched to a gene: 8. CDR3 amino acids: CASSLGAGGADGELFF. CDR3 nucleotide sequence: TGTGCCAGCAGCTTAGGGGCAGGGGGCGCCGACGGGGAGCTGTTTTTT.

CDR3 DNA: TGTGCCAGCAGCTTAGCACTGGACAATGAGCAGTTCTTC. It codes for CASSLALDNEQFF. The J gene is TRBJ2-1, the V gene TRBV7-2; D remains ambiguous. CDR3 length equals 13 residues. V lost 0 bases, J lost 5 bases, and 5 bases lay in between. The V gene's germline CDR1 is SGHTA and CDR2 FQGNSA.

The V gene is TRBV2, the J gene TRBJ1-6, with TRBD1 matching 9 bases. The CDR3 is made up of 15 amino acids. The V gene's germline CDR1 is SNHLY and CDR2 FYNNEI. J lost 4 bases, V lost 3 bases, and 1 base had no gene match. The CDR3 region is CASSETGGYNSPLHF. The CDR3 DNA reads TGTGCCAGCAGTGAGACAGGGGGGTATAATTCACCCCTCCACTTT.

A single count supports this clone. V usage is TRBV6-1 and J usage is TRBJ1-3; D gene unclear. V was pared by 2 bases and J by 2 bases, with 13 bases between. Germline V gene data show CDR1 as MNHNS and CDR2 as SASEGT. There are 16 residues in the CDR3. This chain's CDR3 is CASSEYASTPGNTIYF. CDR3 coding DNA: TGTGCCAGCAGTGAATACGCCAGTACCCCTGGAAACACCATATATTTT.

The gene calls are TRBV3-1 (or the pseudogene TRBV3-2) and TRBJ1-2; D is perhaps TRBD1 (6 bases). Trimming removed 2 bases at V and 6 bases at J, with 10 bases between. The CDR3 is made up of 13 amino acids. CDR1 and CDR2 from the germline V gene are LGHDT and YNNKEL (reference sequence). CDR3 DNA: TGTGCCAGCAGCCAAATACAGGGAAATGGCTACACCTTC. Its translation is CASSQIQGNGYTF.

The chain carries TRBV6-5 and TRBJ2-1; 7 bases are shared with TRBD1. This CDR3 region has 15 residues. Trimming at V came to 6 bases and at J to 7 bases, leaving 12 bases not matched to a gene. Germline V lookup: CDR1 MNHEY, CDR2 SVGAGI. The CDR3, as DNA: TGTGCCAGCAGAATCACAGGGGACGCCGTTAATGAGCAGTTCTTC. It yields the protein CASRITGDAVNEQFF.

The V call is TRBV6-5, the J call TRBJ1-6, with 9 bases identical to TRBD1. The CDR3 runs to 14 residues. V trimming: 7 bases; J trimming: 7 bases; junction bases outside the gene matches: 5. Per the germline V gene, CDR1 is MNHEY and CDR2 is SVGAGI. In DNA, the CDR3 is TGTGCCAGCAACGGACAGGGGAGAAATTCACCCCTCCACTTT. Protein: CASNGQGRNSPLHF.

The genes are TRBV19 and TRBJ1-2; D may be TRBD1 (5 bases). The CDR3 loop spans 13 amino acids. The germline V and J ends were trimmed by 10 bases and 8 bases, with 20 bases remaining between them. Germline V gene data show CDR1 as LNHDA and CDR2 as SQIVND (reference sequence). The CDR3 region has the DNA TGTGCCACCACCCCCACGGGGGGAGTCGGCTACACCTTC. It translates to CATTPTGGVGYTF.

The J gene is TRBJ1-2, the V gene TRBV30, with D maybe TRBD1 (5 bases). Germline lookup yields CDR1 GTSNPN and CDR2 SVGIG (reference sequence). This CDR3 has 15 amino acids. Trimming stripped 0 bases from V and 4 bases from J, with 15 bases between. The CDR3 sequence: CAWSVGGASIYGYTF. The DNA for the CDR3 is TGTGCCTGGAGTGTGGGGGGAGCATCTATCTATGGCTACACCTTC.

This clone came up a few times. The chain couples TRBV2 to TRBJ2-7; the D gene is possibly TRBD1 (5 bases). The CDR3 extends over 11 amino acids. Trimming removed 2 bases from V and 6 bases from J, with 5 bases in between. Germline V gene lookup returns CDR1 SNHLY and CDR2 FYNNEI. This CDR3 reads CASSERGEQYF. CDR3 sequence (DNA): TGTGCCAGCAGTGAAAGGGGCGAGCAGTACTTC. The whole variable domain, remainder taken from reference TRBV2 and TRBJ2-7, is EPEVTQTPSHQVTQMGQEVILRCVPISNHLYFYWYRQILGQKVEFLVSFYNNEISEKSEIFDDQFSVERPDGSNFTLKIRSTKLEDSAMYFCASSERGEQYFGPGTRLTVT.

The rearrangement joins TRBV6-2 or TRBV6-3 to TRBJ1-1; 8 bases line up with TRBD1. This CDR3 has 18 amino acids. Germline CDR1 and CDR2: MNHEY and SVGEGT. Unmatched junction bases numbered 13, after V lost 3 bases and J lost 1 base. DNA for the CDR3: TGTGCCAGCAGTTATTTGGAGCAGGGGGCTAGGAAGAACACTGAAGCTTTCTTT. Its translation is CASSYLEQGARKNTEAFF.

The rearrangement links TRBV4-1 to TRBJ1-5; maybe TRBD1 (6 bases). The CDR3 has 17 amino acids. CDR1 MGHRA and CDR2 YSYEKL come from the germline V gene. Trimming pared 0 bases from V and 7 bases from J, leaving 19 bases between. The DNA for the CDR3 is TGCGCCAGCAGCCAAGATCGAACGGGGGGGCTTCGACAGCCCCAGCATTTT. Amino acid sequence: CASSQDRTGGLRQPQHF.

This clone was seen once. The chain links TRBV7-8 to TRBJ1-2; D gene ambiguous. This CDR3 is 14 amino acids long. Trimming shortened V by 1 base and J by 3 bases, and 9 bases separated the two germline ends. The germline CDR1 and CDR2 sequences are SGHVS and FQNEAQ. The CDR3 protein is CASSLDPNDYGYTF. The CDR3 coding sequence is TGTGCCAGCAGCTTAGACCCTAACGACTATGGCTACACCTTC.

The gene calls are TRBV15 and TRBJ1-2, with D possibly being TRBD1 (5 bases). The CDR3 length is 14 residues. Germline lookup yields CDR1 LNHNV and CDR2 YYDKDF (reference sequence). V was cut by 0 bases and J by 8 bases, with 13 bases left in between. CDR3 in DNA: TGTGCCACCAGCAGAGATCGGGAGGGGCTGGGCTACACCTTC. This encodes CATSRDREGLGYTF.

The chain uses TRBV24-1 and TRBJ1-5; D remains ambiguous. Germline V CDR1 and CDR2: KGHDR, SFDVKD. V was trimmed by 8 bases and J by 5 bases, leaving 6 bases between them. This CDR3 has 11 residues. The CDR3, as DNA: TGTGCCACCACCTTTCATCAGCCCCAGCATTTT. It translates to CATTFHQPQHF.

The chain's CDR3 is CAWSGTGFYEQYF. In DNA, the CDR3 is TGTGCCTGGAGTGGGACAGGGTTCTACGAGCAGTACTTC. The chain carries TRBV30 and TRBJ2-7; 8 positions agree with TRBD1. This CDR3 has 13 amino acids. J lost 3 bases, V lost 1 base, and 2 bases had no gene match. Germline V gene sequence: CDR1 GTSNPN, CDR2 SVGIG (reference sequence).

V is TRBV27 and J is TRBJ2-7; the D is unclear. The CDR3 is 11 residues long. Trimming left V 4 bases short and J 5 bases short, with 6 bases between. From germline, CDR1 is MNHEY and CDR2 SMNVEV (reference sequence). DNA for the CDR3: TGTGCCAGCAGTTCAGGCCACGAGCAGTACTTC. It codes for CASSSGHEQYF.

V gene TRBV2 combines with J gene TRBJ2-3; the match to TRBD2 covers 8 bases. This CDR3 comprises 14 residues. The germline CDR1 and CDR2 sequences are SNHLY and FYNNEI. V shed 6 bases and J 5 bases; nucleotides not matched to a gene: 7. This CDR3 reads CASSFGGALDTQYF. CDR3 coding DNA: TGTGCCAGCAGCTTCGGGGGGGCTTTAGATACGCAGTATTTT.

This sequence joins TRBV6-2 or TRBV6-3 and TRBJ1-2; D might be TRBD1 (6 bases). The V gene's germline CDR1 is MNHEY and CDR2 SVGEGT. This CDR3 has 17 amino acids. V lost 2 bases and J 4 bases, leaving 20 bases between the germline ends. CDR3 in DNA: TGTGCCAGCAGTTACGAAAGTCTGGGAGACAGGAGCTATGGCTACACCTTC. Its translation: CASSYESLGDRSYGYTF.

This clone was recorded once. The genes are TRBV27 and TRBJ1-1; 8 bases line up with TRBD1. This CDR3 has 14 amino acids. Germline V gene lookup returns CDR1 MNHEY and CDR2 SMNVEV (reference sequence). With V trimmed by 3 bases and J by 4 bases, 4 bases remained unmatched. For the CDR3, the DNA is TGTGCCAGCAGTTTCAGGGGGCAGAGCACTGAAGCTTTCTTT. It encodes CASSFRGQSTEAFF.

This clone was detected once. The gene calls are TRBV30 and TRBJ2-2; tentative D call: TRBD2 (6 bases). CDR1 and CDR2 (germline): GTSNPN, SVGIG (reference sequence). V lost 1 base and J 3 bases, leaving 6 bases between the germline ends. The CDR3 consists of 13 residues. DNA of the CDR3: TGTGCCTGGAGTGGGGACTACACCGGGGAGCTGTTTTTT. This codes for CAWSGDYTGELFF.

This chain connects TRBV20-1 to TRBJ1-5; possible D gene TRBD1, 6 bases. Germline assignment: CDR1 DFQATT and CDR2 SNEGSKA (reference sequence). V lost 3 bases, J lost 7 bases, and 10 bases lay in between. This CDR3 comprises 12 residues. The CDR3, as DNA: TGCAGTGCTAGTGGGGGCGGCCAGCCCCAGCATTTT. Protein sequence: CSASGGGQPQHF.